The 7 T cell receptor beta chains below were found in one sample sequenced in a study of blood T cell repertoires in COVID-19. Here immunoSEQ multiplex PCR was the method, and the copy in TCRdb shows in-frame clones only, minus some. The table lists roughly 42,000 clones, roughly 88% of them singletons. The sample was peripheral blood. All receptors come from a human donor in a cohort sampled during active COVID-19.

The chain joins TRBV18 to TRBJ1-1, with no clear D. CDR1 KGHSH and CDR2 LQKENI come from the germline V gene. The CDR3 has 13 amino acids. Trimming shortened V by 3 bases and J by 4 bases, and 9 bases separated the two germline ends. Written as DNA, the CDR3 is TGTGCCAGCTCACCGATGGGAGGCACTGAAGCTTTCTTT. Its protein product is CASSPMGGTEAFF.

In this sample, this clone is medium-sized. The J gene is TRBJ1-5, the V gene TRBV6-2 or TRBV6-3, with 8 nucleotides matching TRBD1. The CDR3 consists of 16 residues. J gave up 1 base and V 5 bases, and 7 bases lay outside the gene matches. Germline CDR1 and CDR2: MNHEY and SVGEGT. The CDR3 spells CASSRGQGGSNQPQHF. CDR3 in DNA: TGTGCCAGCAGTCGCGGACAGGGCGGCAGCAATCAGCCCCAGCATTTT.

This clone appeared once. This chain joins TRBV27 and TRBJ1-2, with 9 bases aligning to TRBD1. The CDR3 is made up of 16 amino acids. The ends lost 5 bases at V and 4 bases at J; junction bases unmatched: 11. The germline V gene has CDR1 MNHEY and CDR2 SMNVEV (reference sequence). In DNA form, the CDR3 reads TGTGCCAGCAGTCCCGGGACAGGGTCGGTGTTCTATGGCTACACCTTC. This sequence encodes CASSPGTGSVFYGYTF.

The chain is built from TRBV11-1 and TRBJ2-1; 7 nucleotides agree with TRBD2. From germline, CDR1 is SGHAT and CDR2 FQDESV (reference sequence). This CDR3 contains 15 residues. V lost 3 bases and J lost 9; bases outside the gene matches: 11. The CDR3 sequence is CASSFLASGDGEQFF. CDR3 nucleotide sequence: TGTGCCAGCAGCTTTTTGGCTAGCGGAGACGGTGAGCAGTTCTTC.

The V and J genes are TRBV7-2 and TRBJ2-7; weak D call: TRBD1 (6 bases). The germline CDR1 and CDR2 sequences are SGHTA and FQGNSA. Trimming pared 0 bases from V and 3 bases from J, leaving 15 bases between. The CDR3 is made up of 16 amino acids. CDR3 in amino acids: CASSLAGQGSYYEQYF. CDR3 DNA sequence: TGTGCCAGCAGCTTAGCGGGGCAGGGGTCGTACTACGAGCAGTACTTC.

This rearrangement joins TRBV14 to TRBJ1-2; D unresolved. V was pared by 0 bases and J by 4 bases, with 12 bases between. From germline, CDR1 is SGHDN and CDR2 FVKESK. The CDR3 is 15 residues long. The CDR3, as DNA: TGTGCCAGCAGCCAAGATAGGTCGACTTTCTATGGCTACACCTTC. It specifies CASSQDRSTFYGYTF.

CDR3 sequence reads: CASSLYRDSTYLYGYTF. DNA of the CDR3: TGTGCCAGCAGTTTATACCGGGACTCGACATACCTCTATGGCTACACCTTC. The chain carries TRBV27 and TRBJ1-2, with D maybe TRBD1 (5 bases). This CDR3 is built from 17 residues. V lost 1 base and J 4 bases, leaving 19 bases between the germline ends. CDR1 is MNHEY and CDR2 is SMNVEV in the germline V gene (reference sequence).